One and the same sample provided the 16 T cell receptor beta chains below, sequenced in a study of T-cell memory formation after mild COVID-19. A single record per CDR3 protein comes from TCRdb applying MiXCR to the 5' RACE reads. The repertoire includes 500,000 to 600,000 distinct CDR3 sequences, roughly 18% of them detected once, and around 12% sits in the top ten. The sample consisted of PBMCs or a T cell subset sorted from them (not recorded which). Receptors originate from an adult woman who had mild COVID-19 (a few samples of this study predate the infection). Cell type and time point are not known.

This clonotype was seen more than once but under ten times. The gene calls are TRBV6-1 and TRBJ2-7, with 9 bases that match TRBD1. The trim removed 3 bases at V and 4 bases at J, leaving 7 bases unmatched. This CDR3 is built from 15 residues. Germline lookup yields CDR1 MNHNS and CDR2 SASEGT. CDR3 protein: CASSEGTGRVYEQYF. In DNA, the CDR3 is TGTGCCAGCAGTGAGGGGACAGGGAGAGTGTACGAGCAGTACTTC.

In its sample, this clonotype was seen a few times. This sequence joins TRBV30 and TRBJ2-7, with 9 bases that match TRBD1. CDR3 length: 15 amino acids. V was pared by 2 bases and J by 4 bases, with 9 bases of the junction left unmatched. Germline V gene lookup returns CDR1 GTSNPN and CDR2 SVGIG (reference sequence). The CDR3, as DNA: TGTGCCTGGAGTCCCCCGGGACAGGGTGGGTACGAGCAGTACTTC. Encoded protein: CAWSPPGQGGYEQYF.

This clonotype was seen a handful of times. The chain combines TRBV18 with TRBJ2-3; TRBD1 aligns across 9 bases. CDR3 size: 15 residues. The trim removed 3 bases at V and 4 bases at J, leaving 5 bases unmatched. CDR1 and CDR2 from the germline V gene are KGHSH and LQKENI. The CDR3 loop reads CASSPDRGIADTQYF. CDR3 nucleotides: TGTGCCAGCTCACCGGACAGGGGAATTGCAGATACGCAGTATTTT.

As regards this clonotype: The junction departs from germline at one end; a sequencing error may be responsible. The J gene is TRBJ1-5, the V gene TRBV7-2, with no clear D. Germline CDR1 reads SGHTA; CDR2 reads FQGNSA. The CDR3 spans 12 residues. CDR3 in DNA: TGTGCCAGCAGCTTAGACGACCACGTAATGTCATTT. Its protein is CASSLDDHVMSF.

This clonotype has ten or more counts. The chain joins TRBV6-6 to TRBJ2-3, with 8 bases identical to TRBD2. CDR1 is MNHNY, CDR2 SVGAGI, per germline (reference sequence). V gave up 5 bases and J gave up 3 bases; unmatched junction bases: 16. This CDR3 region has 18 residues. The CDR3 sequence is CASSALPGGSGRTDTQYF. For the CDR3, the DNA is TGTGCCAGCAGTGCCCTACCGGGGGGGAGCGGGAGAACAGATACGCAGTATTTT.

This clonotype has more than one count but fewer than ten. The rearrangement joins TRBV2 to TRBJ2-7; TRBD1 matches at 8 bases. J lost 3 bases, V lost 10 bases, and 8 bases had no gene match. CDR1 and CDR2 (germline): SNHLY, FYNNEI. CDR3 length: 13 residues. The CDR3 coding sequence is TGTGCCACCGAGGACAGGGCTAACTACGAGCAGTACTTC. Its translation: CATEDRANYEQYF. The variable domain in full, completed from reference TRBV2 and TRBJ2-7, reads EPEVTQTPSHQVTQMGQEVILRCVPISNHLYFYWYRQILGQKVEFLVSFYNNEISEKSEIFDDQFSVERPDGSNFTLKIRSTKLEDSAMYFCATEDRANYEQYFGPGTRLTVT.

This clonotype was picked up many times. The rearrangement joins TRBV7-2 to TRBJ1-2; D possibly corresponds to TRBD1 (6 bases). Germline CDR1 and CDR2: SGHTA and FQGNSA. The CDR3 loop spans 16 amino acids. V was cut by 1 base and J by 0 bases, with 12 bases left in between. The DNA of the CDR3 is TGTGCCAGCAGCTTAGGGTCCCCAGGGGCTAACTATGGCTACACCTTC. Translation gives CASSLGSPGANYGYTF.

The table lists this clonotype with a few counts. The chain recombines TRBV7-9 with TRBJ2-1; D tentatively fits TRBD1 or TRBD2 (6 bases each). The length of the CDR3 is 16 residues. CDR1 SEHNR and CDR2 FQNEAQ come from the germline V gene (reference sequence). V gave up 5 bases and J gave up 4 bases, with 18 bases separating them. This chain's CDR3 is CASSEGGGLAYNEQFF. The DNA for the CDR3 is TGTGCCAGCAGCGAAGGAGGGGGGCTGGCTTACAATGAGCAGTTCTTC. Looking up the rest from reference TRBV7-9 and TRBJ2-1 gives the full variable domain: DTGVSQNPRHKITKRGQNVTFRCDPISEHNRLYWYRQTLGQGPEFLTYFQNEAQLEKSRLLSDRFSAERPKGSFSTLEIQRTEQGDSAMYLCASSEGGGLAYNEQFFGPGTRLTVL.

This clonotype has only a few counts. The rearrangement links TRBV5-1 to TRBJ1-6, with D uncertain. This CDR3 spans 16 amino acids. Trimming stripped 0 bases from V and 7 bases from J, with 14 bases between. Germline CDR1 SGHRS, CDR2 YFSETQ. CDR3 in amino acids: CASSLGVGGRNSPLHF. CDR3 in DNA: TGCGCCAGCAGCTTGGGGGTGGGAGGCCGCAATTCACCCCTCCACTTT.

There are a few counts of this clonotype. This rearrangement joins TRBV29-1 to TRBJ2-7, with unresolved D. Germline V CDR1 and CDR2: SQVTM, ANQGSEA. The CDR3 contains 14 residues. V shed 2 bases and J shed 0 bases, with 11 bases lying between them. CDR3 loop: CSVEKDDNSYEQYF. CDR3 coding DNA: TGCAGCGTTGAAAAAGACGACAACTCCTACGAGCAGTACTTC.

The chain combines TRBV24-1 with TRBJ1-5; D not certain. This CDR3 has 12 amino acids. V lost 9 bases and J lost 7, with 12 bases in between. CDR1 and CDR2 from the germline V gene are KGHDR and SFDVKD. As DNA, the CDR3 is TGTGCCACCGGAACCATGGGACAGCCCCAGCATTTT. Encoded protein: CATGTMGQPQHF.

This clonotype was counted only a few times. The rearrangement links TRBV6-1 to TRBJ2-2; D is perhaps TRBD2 (6 bases). CDR3 length equals 15 residues. The germline CDR1 and CDR2 sequences are MNHNS and SASEGT. V was shortened by 4 bases and J by 4 bases, with 13 bases between the two germline ends. Here the CDR3 DNA reads TGTGCCAGCAGTGGCAGGGAGGAGGGCACCGGGGAGCTGTTTTTT. It specifies CASSGREEGTGELFF.

This clonotype was seen a few times. The chain links TRBV18 to TRBJ1-6; D unclear. This CDR3 comprises 15 residues. CDR1 KGHSH and CDR2 LQKENI come from the germline V gene. V dropped 5 bases and J dropped 7 bases, with 15 bases sitting between them. CDR3 bases: TGTGCCAGCTCAGCTGGACGGCGGGAGAATTCACCCCTCCACTTT. It is translated as CASSAGRRENSPLHF.

This sequence joins TRBV12-3 or TRBV12-4 and TRBJ1-2, with 10 positions matching TRBD1. The length of the CDR3 is 15 residues. Germline trimming cut 3 bases from V and 4 bases from J; bases unmatched to any gene: 5. The CDR3 here is CASSFVTGGRYGYTF. CDR3 sequence (DNA): TGTGCCAGCAGTTTCGTGACAGGGGGCCGCTATGGCTACACCTTC.

This clonotype occurred a few times. The chain employs TRBV7-9 and TRBJ2-1, with 10 bases identical to TRBD2. CDR3 length: 16 amino acids. The V segment lost 6 bases and the J segment 1 base; nucleotides outside the gene matches: 6. Germline V gives CDR1 SEHNR, CDR2 FQNEAQ (reference sequence). CDR3 coding DNA: TGTGCCAGCAGACAACTAGCGGGAACGTCCTACAATGAGCAGTTCTTC. Translated: CASRQLAGTSYNEQFF.

The genes are TRBV6-1 and TRBJ2-3, with TRBD2 identical over 11 bases. V shed 4 bases, J shed 11 bases, and the junction held 11 bases outside the gene matches. CDR3 size: 15 residues. Germline V gives CDR1 MNHNS, CDR2 SASEGT. CDR3 loop: CASSAPSGGPGGQYF. CDR3 DNA: TGTGCCAGCAGTGCCCCTAGCGGGGGGCCAGGAGGGCAGTATTTT.